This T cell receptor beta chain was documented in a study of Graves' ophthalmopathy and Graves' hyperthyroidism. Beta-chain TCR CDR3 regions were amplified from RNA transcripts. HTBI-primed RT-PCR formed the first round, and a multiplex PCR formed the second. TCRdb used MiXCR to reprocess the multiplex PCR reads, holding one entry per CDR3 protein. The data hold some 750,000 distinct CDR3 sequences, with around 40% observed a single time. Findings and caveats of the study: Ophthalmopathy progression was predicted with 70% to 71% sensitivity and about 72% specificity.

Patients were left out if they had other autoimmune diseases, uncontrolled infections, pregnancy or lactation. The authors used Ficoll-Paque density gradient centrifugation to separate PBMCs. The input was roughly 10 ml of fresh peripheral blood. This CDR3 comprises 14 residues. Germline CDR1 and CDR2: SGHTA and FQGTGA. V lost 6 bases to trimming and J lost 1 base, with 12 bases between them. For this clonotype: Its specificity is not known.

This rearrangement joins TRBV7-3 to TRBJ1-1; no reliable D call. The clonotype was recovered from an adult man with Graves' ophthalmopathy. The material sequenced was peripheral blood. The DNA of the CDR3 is TGTGCCAGCAGACCCAGGACGGCGAACACTGAAGCTTTCTTT. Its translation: CASRPRTANTEAFF.